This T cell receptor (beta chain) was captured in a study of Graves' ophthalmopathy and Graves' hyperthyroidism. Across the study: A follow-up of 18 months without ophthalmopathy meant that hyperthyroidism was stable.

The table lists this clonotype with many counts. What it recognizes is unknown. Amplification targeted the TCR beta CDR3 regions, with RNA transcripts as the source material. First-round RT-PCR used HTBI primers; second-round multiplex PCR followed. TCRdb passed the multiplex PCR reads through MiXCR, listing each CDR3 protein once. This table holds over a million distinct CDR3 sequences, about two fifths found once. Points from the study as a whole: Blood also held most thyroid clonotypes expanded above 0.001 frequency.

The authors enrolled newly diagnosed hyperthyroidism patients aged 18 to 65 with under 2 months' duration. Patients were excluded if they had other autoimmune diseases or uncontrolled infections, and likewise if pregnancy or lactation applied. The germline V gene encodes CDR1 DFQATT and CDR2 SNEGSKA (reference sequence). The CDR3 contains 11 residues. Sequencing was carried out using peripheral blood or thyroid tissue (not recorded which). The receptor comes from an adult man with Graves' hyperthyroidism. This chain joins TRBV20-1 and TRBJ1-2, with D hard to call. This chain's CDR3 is CRARRSYGYTF. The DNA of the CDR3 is TGCAGAGCAAGGCGATCCTATGGCTACACCTTC.